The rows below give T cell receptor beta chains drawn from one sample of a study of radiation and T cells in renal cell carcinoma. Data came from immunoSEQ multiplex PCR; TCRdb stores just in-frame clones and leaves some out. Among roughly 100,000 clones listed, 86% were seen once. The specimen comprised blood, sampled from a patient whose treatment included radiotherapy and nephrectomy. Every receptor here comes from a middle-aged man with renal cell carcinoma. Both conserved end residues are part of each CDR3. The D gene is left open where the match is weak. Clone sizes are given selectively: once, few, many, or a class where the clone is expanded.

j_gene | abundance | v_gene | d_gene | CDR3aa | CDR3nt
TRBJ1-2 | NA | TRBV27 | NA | CASSLKGGNYGYTF | TGTGCCAGCAGTTTAAAAGGGGGGAACTATGGCTACACCTTC
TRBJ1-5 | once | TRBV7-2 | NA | CASSYKGDQPQHF | TGTGCCAGCAGCTACAAAGGGGATCAGCCCCAGCATTTT
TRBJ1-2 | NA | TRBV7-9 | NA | CASSLGFSGPGVYGYTF | TGTGCCAGCAGCTTAGGGTTCTCGGGACCGGGGGTCTATGGCTACACCTTC
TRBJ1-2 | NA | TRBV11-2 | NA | CASSLVGGNYGYTF | TGTGCCAGCAGCTTAGTCGGGGGGAACTATGGCTACACCTTC
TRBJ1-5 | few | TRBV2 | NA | CASRDWGGQPQHF | TGTGCCAGCAGGGATTGGGGGGGCCAGCCCCAGCATTTT
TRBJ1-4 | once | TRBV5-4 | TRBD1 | CASSLPGQAESGLFF | TGTGCCAGCAGCCTACCGGGACAGGCCGAAAGTGGGCTGTTTTTT
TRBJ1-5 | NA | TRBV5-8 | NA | CASSTNQPQHF | TGTGCCAGCAGCACCAATCAGCCCCAGCATTTT
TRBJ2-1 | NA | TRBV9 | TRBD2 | CASSPTGGGGEQFF | TGTGCCAGCAGCCCAACGGGAGGGGGTGGTGAGCAGTTCTTC
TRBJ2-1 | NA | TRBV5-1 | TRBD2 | CASMETSGRVEQFF | TGCGCCAGCATGGAGACTAGCGGGAGAGTGGAGCAGTTCTTC
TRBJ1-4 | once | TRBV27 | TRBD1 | CASSLQVGQGDEKLFF | TGTGCCAGCAGTTTGCAAGTCGGCCAGGGGGACGAAAAACTGTTTTTT
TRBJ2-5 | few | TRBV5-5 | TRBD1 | CASSLVGDSQETQYF | TGTGCCAGCAGCTTGGTTGGGGACAGCCAAGAGACCCAGTACTTC
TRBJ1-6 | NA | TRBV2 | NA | CASSEGSAGWNSPLHF | TGTGCCAGCAGTGAAGGTTCGGCAGGGTGGAATTCACCCCTCCACTTT
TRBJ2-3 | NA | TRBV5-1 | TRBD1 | CASSFGTETDTQYF | TGCGCCAGCAGCTTCGGGACAGAGACAGATACGCAGTATTTT
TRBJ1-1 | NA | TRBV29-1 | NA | CSARYSAEAFF | TGCAGCGCTCGTTACAGCGCTGAAGCTTTCTTT
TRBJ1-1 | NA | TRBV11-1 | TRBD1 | CASSETGGLNTEAFF | TGTGCCAGCAGCGAAACAGGGGGATTGAACACTGAAGCTTTCTTT
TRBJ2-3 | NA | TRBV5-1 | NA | CASSLVSQDTDTQYF | TGCGCCAGCAGCTTGGTTTCGCAGGACACAGATACGCAGTATTTT
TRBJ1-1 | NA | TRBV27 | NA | CASSLMYRSNTEAFF | TGTGCCAGCAGTTTAATGTACAGATCGAACACTGAAGCTTTCTTT
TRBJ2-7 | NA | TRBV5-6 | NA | CASSLRGRGEQYF | TGTGCCAGCAGCTTGAGGGGAAGAGGCGAGCAGTACTTC
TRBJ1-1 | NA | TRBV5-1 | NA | CASSLVAGRMNTEAFF | TGCGCCAGCAGCTTGGTAGCCGGACGCATGAACACTGAAGCTTTCTTT
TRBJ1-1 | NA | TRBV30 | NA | CAWSSLRQTFF | TGTGCCTGGAGTTCCCTAAGACAAACTTTCTTT
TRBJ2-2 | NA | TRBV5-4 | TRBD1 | CASSAAGGVTGELFF | TGTGCCAGCAGCGCCGCAGGGGGCGTCACCGGGGAGCTGTTTTTT
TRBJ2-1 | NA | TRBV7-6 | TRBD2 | CASSLDVAGGPGEQFF | TGTGCCAGCAGCTTAGATGTAGCGGGGGGGCCGGGTGAGCAGTTCTTC
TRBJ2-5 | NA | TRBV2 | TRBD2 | CASTNSGGDQETQYF | TGTGCCAGCACTAATAGCGGGGGGGACCAAGAGACCCAGTACTTC
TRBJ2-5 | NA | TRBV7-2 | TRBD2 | CASSWGLTETQYF | TGTGCCAGCAGCTGGGGACTAACAGAGACCCAGTACTTC
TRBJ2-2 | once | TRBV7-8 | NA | CASSRGRQENTGELFF | TGTGCCAGCAGCCGGGGACGACAGGAGAACACCGGGGAGCTGTTTTTT
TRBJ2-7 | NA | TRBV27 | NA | CASSQGRTYEQYF | TGTGCCAGCAGTCAAGGACGGACCTACGAGCAGTACTTC
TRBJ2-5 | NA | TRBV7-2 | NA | CASSLSGGYETQYF | TGTGCCAGCAGCTTAAGCGGAGGGTATGAGACCCAGTACTTC
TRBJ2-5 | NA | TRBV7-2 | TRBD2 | CASSLRKGLAETQYF | TGTGCCAGCAGCCTCAGAAAAGGACTAGCGGAGACCCAGTACTTC
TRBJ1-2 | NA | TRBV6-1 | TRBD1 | CASSWDSQNYGYTF | TGTGCCAGCAGCTGGGACAGTCAAAACTATGGCTACACCTTC
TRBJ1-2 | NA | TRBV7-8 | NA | CASSLYPRVENNYGYTF | TGTGCCAGCAGCTTATATCCCAGGGTTGAAAATAACTATGGCTACACCTTC
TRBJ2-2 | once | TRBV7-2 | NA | CASSFGVHTGELFF | TGTGCCAGCAGCTTCGGGGTCCACACCGGGGAGCTGTTTTTT
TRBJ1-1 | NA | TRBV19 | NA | CASSTLLNPSPGTEAFF | TGTGCCAGTAGCACCCTTCTTAACCCAAGCCCGGGCACTGAAGCTTTCTTT
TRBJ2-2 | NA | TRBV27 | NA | CASSSRLGGAKNGELFF | TGTGCCAGCAGCTCCCGTTTGGGGGGCGCTAAGAACGGGGAGCTGTTTTTT
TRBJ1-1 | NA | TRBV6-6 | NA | CASSETVTTPAFF | TGTGCCAGCAGTGAGACTGTCACAACGCCAGCTTTCTTT
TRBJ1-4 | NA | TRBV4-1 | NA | CASSQAELDEKLFF | TGCGCCAGCAGCCAAGCGGAGTTGGATGAAAAACTGTTTTTT
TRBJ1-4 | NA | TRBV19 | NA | CASSIRVRNEKLFF | TGTGCCAGTAGTATCAGGGTACGAAATGAAAAACTGTTTTTT
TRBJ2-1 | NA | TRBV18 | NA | CASSPGSYNEQFF | TGTGCCAGCTCACCCGGCTCCTACAATGAGCAGTTCTTC
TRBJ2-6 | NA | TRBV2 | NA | CASSEDSSGANVLTF | TGTGCCAGCAGCGAGGACAGCTCTGGGGCCAACGTCCTGACTTTC
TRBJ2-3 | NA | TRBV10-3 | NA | CAISDPGRPDTQYF | TGTGCCATCAGTGACCCTGGGAGGCCAGATACGCAGTATTTT
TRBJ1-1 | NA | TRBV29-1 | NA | CSVESAKIEAFF | TGCAGCGTTGAATCTGCGAAAATTGAAGCTTTCTTT
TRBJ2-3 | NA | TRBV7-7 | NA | CASSLGGASTDTQYF | TGTGCTAGCAGCTTAGGCGGTGCTAGCACAGATACGCAGTATTTT
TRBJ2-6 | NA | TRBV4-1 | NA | CASSQGDQGGSGANVLTF | TGCGCCAGCAGCCAAGGAGATCAAGGGGGCTCTGGGGCCAACGTCCTGACTTTC
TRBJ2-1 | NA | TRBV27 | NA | CASSQYRSSYNEQFF | TGTGCCAGCAGTCAATACAGGAGCTCCTACAATGAGCAGTTCTTC
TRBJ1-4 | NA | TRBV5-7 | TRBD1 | CASSLRTGWANEKLFF | TGTGCCAGCAGCTTAAGGACAGGGTGGGCTAATGAAAAACTGTTTTTT
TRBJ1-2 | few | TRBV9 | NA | CASSVGGGYGYTF | TGTGCCAGCAGCGTAGGAGGGGGGTATGGCTACACCTTC